One sample yielded the 18 T cell receptor beta chains listed below, sequenced in a study of molecular identifiers for immune sequencing clone quantification listed by TCRdb under 2018. The method behind the library was PCR. These reads were obtained on an Illumina HiSeq 4000. TCRdb took the public reads, trimmed them with fastp at Q25, ran MiXCR for clone calling and kept in-frame beta chains. Every distinct CDR3 protein forms one entry, paired with its most common genes and DNA. This sample gives about 500,000 distinct CDR3 sequences in total; about 22% of them show up just once. The ten largest clones capture about 0.8% of the sample. The specimen sequenced was naive CD8+ T cells from blood, with Jurkat cell RNA spiked in. The cell subset or site label of this sample denotes: FACS-sorted CD8+CD4-CCR7+CD45RA+ naive T cells. The source is a human donor in good health. Some libraries in this study had Jurkat cell RNA spiked in.

This clonotype was recorded many times. The chain is built from TRBV30 and TRBJ1-2, with TRBD1 as a possible D gene (6 bases). V lost 3 bases, J lost 2 bases, and 16 bases lay in between. CDR3 length: 15 amino acids. Germline V gene sequence: CDR1 GTSNPN, CDR2 SVGIG (reference sequence). The CDR3 here is CAWSAGTTMNYGYTF. CDR3 bases: TGTGCCTGGAGCGCCGGGACAACCATGAACTATGGCTACACCTTC.

As regards this clonotype: Given a much more abundant clone one base away, this may be a read error. J is TRBJ2-7 and V is TRBV6-2 or TRBV6-3, with 7 bases identical to TRBD1. Looked up from germline, CDR1 is MNHEY and CDR2 is SVGEGT. This CDR3 spans 15 amino acids. The DNA of the CDR3 is TGTGCCAGCAGCTCGGACAGGCCCAGTCGCCACGAGCTGTACTTC. Residues: CASSSDRPSRHELYF.

This clonotype occurred many times. The chain is built from TRBV5-4 and TRBJ1-4; no definite D call. Germline loops: CDR1 SGHNT, CDR2 YYREEE (reference sequence). Trimming shortened V by 4 bases and J by 0 bases, and 16 bases separated the two germline ends. The length of the CDR3 is 17 residues. Here the CDR3 reads CASSRIPSSATNEKLFF. DNA for the CDR3: TGTGCCAGCAGCAGGATCCCGTCATCTGCAACTAATGAAAAACTGTTTTTT.

On this clonotype itself: One base away lies a much larger clone, so this may be a sequencing read error. The chain recombines TRBV28 with TRBJ2-3, with 11 nucleotides matching TRBD2. V shed 3 bases, J shed 0 bases, and the junction held 5 bases outside the gene matches. Germline CDR1 reads MDHEN; CDR2 reads SYDVKM. The CDR3 length is 17 residues. The CDR3 region has the DNA TGTGCCAGCAGTTTTGCACTAGCGGGAGCGAGCACAGATACGCAGTATTTT. It encodes CASSFALAGASTDTQYF.

This clonotype was picked up many times. The chain links TRBV20-1 to TRBJ2-7; D is unclear. Germline loops: CDR1 DFQATT, CDR2 SNEGSKA (reference sequence). There are 11 residues in the CDR3. Trimming stripped 2 bases from V and 3 bases from J, with 5 bases between. The DNA for the CDR3 is TGCAGTGCTAGATCCAACTACGAGCAGTACTTC. Its protein is CSARSNYEQYF.

The chain carries TRBV6-6 and TRBJ2-1; 7 bases map to TRBD2. V lost 2 bases and J lost 6; bases outside the gene matches: 7. The V gene's germline CDR1 is MNHNY and CDR2 SVGAGI (reference sequence). This CDR3 is 15 amino acids long. In DNA, the CDR3 is TGTGCCAGCAGTTACGGAGCGGGAAGTCCCAATGAGCAGTTCTTC. As protein: CASSYGAGSPNEQFF.

The J gene is TRBJ2-7, the V gene TRBV27; no definite D call. Trimming took off 5 bases at V and 6 bases at J, with 11 bases between the two ends. This CDR3 region has 12 residues. CDR1 is MNHEY and CDR2 is SMNVEV in the germline V gene (reference sequence). The chain's CDR3 is CASSLSSGEQYF. CDR3 DNA: TGTGCCAGCAGTCTGTCATCTGGCGAGCAGTACTTC.

This clonotype was seen at least ten times. This chain connects TRBV12-3 or TRBV12-4 to TRBJ2-7, with 7 bases lining up with TRBD2. The CDR3 runs to 13 residues. Losses at the gene ends were 6 bases for V and 5 bases for J; bases not matched to a gene: 7. CDR3: CASSPSGAHEQYF. The CDR3 DNA follows: TGTGCCAGCAGCCCAAGCGGGGCCCACGAGCAGTACTTC.

As regards this clonotype: A much larger clone is a single base away; this may be a read error. This chain uses TRBV6-2 or TRBV6-3 with TRBJ2-6; the D gene is possibly TRBD1 (5 bases). Germline values: CDR1 MNHEY, CDR2 SVGEGT. This CDR3 comprises 14 residues. The chain's CDR3 is CASAALSGANVLSF. In DNA form, the CDR3 reads TGTGCCAGCGCGGCCCTATCTGGGGCCAACGTCCTGAGTTTC.

In this sample, this clonotype turned up a few times. This rearrangement joins TRBV10-3 to TRBJ2-1, with D possibly TRBD1 on 6 matching bases. Trimming pared 7 bases from V and 0 bases from J, leaving 13 bases between. This CDR3 contains 15 residues. Germline V gene sequence: CDR1 ENHRY, CDR2 SYGVKD. This chain's CDR3 is CAITEGVSSYNEQFF. The CDR3 DNA follows: TGTGCCATCACCGAGGGGGTTTCCTCCTACAATGAGCAGTTCTTC.

This clonotype was detected only a few times. V and J are TRBV19 and TRBJ2-3; 7 bases fit TRBD1. J gave up 5 bases and V 4 bases, and 9 bases lay outside the gene matches. Germline lookup yields CDR1 LNHDA and CDR2 SQIVND (reference sequence). The CDR3 covers 15 residues. This CDR3 is CASSTPWDSLDTQYF. The CDR3 region has the DNA TGTGCCAGTAGTACTCCATGGGACAGTTTAGATACGCAGTATTTT.

This clonotype was detected ten times or more. The V call is TRBV28, the J call TRBJ2-6, with D possibly being TRBD1 or TRBD2 (5 bases each). The V gene lost 3 bases and the J gene lost 4 bases, with 13 bases spanning the gap. CDR3 length equals 16 residues. Germline V gives CDR1 MDHEN, CDR2 SYDVKM. CDR3 bases: TGTGCCAGCAGTTTCCCCGGGGCGTTAGGGGCCAACGTCCTGACTTTC. Translated: CASSFPGALGANVLTF.

This clonotype was seen ten or more times. V gene TRBV28 combines with J gene TRBJ1-2, with 8 bases fitting TRBD1. CDR3 length: 14 amino acids. Germline CDR1 reads MDHEN; CDR2 reads SYDVKM. Trimming removed 5 bases from V and 3 bases from J; junction bases left unmatched: 5. DNA for the CDR3: TGTGCCAGCAGTCTCAACAGGGGGGACTATGGCTACACCTTC. Translating it yields CASSLNRGDYGYTF.

Only one count was recorded for this clonotype. Compared with germline, one end of the junction differs, possibly owing to a read error. V and J are TRBV27 and TRBJ2-1; TRBD1 agrees at 10 bases. Germline lookup yields CDR1 MNHEY and CDR2 SMNVEV (reference sequence). This CDR3 spans 14 amino acids. This CDR3 is CASHRQGAFNEQLF. The CDR3 nucleotides are TGTGCCAGTCATAGACAGGGGGCGTTCAATGAGCAGCTCTTC.

The J gene is TRBJ2-7, the V gene TRBV5-4; D might be TRBD1 (6 bases). The CDR3 totals 13 residues. V lost 0 bases, J lost 7 bases, and 11 bases lay in between. The germline CDR1 and CDR2 sequences are SGHNT and YYREEE (reference sequence). The CDR3 coding sequence is TGTGCCAGCAGCTTGGGGGACACCCGGGAGCAGTACTTC. Residues: CASSLGDTREQYF.

The rearrangement joins TRBV6-4 to TRBJ2-2; D possibly corresponds to TRBD2 (6 bases). The CDR3 covers 13 residues. V lost 3 bases, J lost 6 bases, and 8 bases lay in between. Germline CDR1 MRHNA, CDR2 SNTAGT. This CDR3 reads CASSDGEAGELFF. The DNA for the CDR3 is TGTGCCAGCAGTGATGGGGAGGCCGGGGAGCTGTTTTTT.

This clonotype was observed at least ten times. The chain is built from TRBV7-9 and TRBJ2-3, with TRBD1 as a possible D gene (6 bases). The V end lost 5 bases, the J end lost 6 bases, and 21 bases lay between the germline ends. CDR3 length equals 16 residues. The germline V gene has CDR1 SEHNR and CDR2 FQNEAQ (reference sequence). The CDR3 sequence: CASSTRTAGVLDTQYF. In DNA form, the CDR3 reads TGTGCCAGCAGCACCCGGACAGCTGGGGTTTTGGATACGCAGTATTTT.

This clonotype was seen a few times. The chain is built from TRBV12-3 or TRBV12-4 and TRBJ1-2; D call uncertain. This CDR3 comprises 14 residues. V was clipped by 6 bases and J by 3 bases, with 14 bases between them. CDR3 protein: CASRPTLIDYGYTF. The CDR3 region has the DNA TGTGCCAGCAGACCCACCTTGATTGACTATGGCTACACCTTC.